The source of this T cell receptor beta chain is a study of T cell responses to AZD1222 COVID-19 vaccine. Study-level results: Regions 160-218 and 743-854 dominated among vaccine-associated CD4 TCRs spanning spike. The donor cohort was predominantly white British with a female majority, and clonal diversity may have been underestimated. Baseline testing showed seropositivity in only 6 or 7 AZD1222 recipients.

The method was immunoSEQ multiplex PCR; TCRdb's version includes in-frame clones alone and lacks a portion of them. Of 170,000 or so clones in the sample, just over 90% were seen once. The CDR3 is 15 residues long. The germline gives CDR1 SGHRS, CDR2 YFSETQ. Between the trimmed V and J ends, which lost 1 base and 1 base, there was a span of 11 bases. A word on this clone: The antigen remains undetermined.

This clonotype was obtained from an adult in good health. The sample consisted of peripheral blood, taken on day 0 of AZD1222 vaccination. The chain employs TRBV5-1 and TRBJ1-1, with D maybe TRBD1 (6 bases). CDR3 bases: TGCGCCAGCAGCTTGACAGGGAAGGGGAACACTGAAGCTTTCTTT. Its translation is CASSLTGKGNTEAFF.